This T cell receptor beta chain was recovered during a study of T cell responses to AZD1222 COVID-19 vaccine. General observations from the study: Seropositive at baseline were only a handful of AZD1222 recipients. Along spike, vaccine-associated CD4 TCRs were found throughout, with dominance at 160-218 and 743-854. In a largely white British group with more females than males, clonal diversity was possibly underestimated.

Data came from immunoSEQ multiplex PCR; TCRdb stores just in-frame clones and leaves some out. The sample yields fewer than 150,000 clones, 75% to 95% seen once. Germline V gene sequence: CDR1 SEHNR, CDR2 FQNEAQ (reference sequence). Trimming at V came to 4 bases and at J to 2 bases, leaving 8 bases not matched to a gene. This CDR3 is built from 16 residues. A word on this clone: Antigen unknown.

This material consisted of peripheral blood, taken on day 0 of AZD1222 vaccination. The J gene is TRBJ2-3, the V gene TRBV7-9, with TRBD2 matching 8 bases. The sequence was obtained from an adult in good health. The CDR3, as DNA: TGTGCCAGCAGCTATACTAGCGGCTTGAACACAGATACGCAGTATTTT. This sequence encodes CASSYTSGLNTDTQYF. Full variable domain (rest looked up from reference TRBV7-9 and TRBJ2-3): DTGVSQNPRHKITKRGQNVTFRCDPISEHNRLYWYRQTLGQGPEFLTYFQNEAQLEKSRLLSDRFSAERPKGSFSTLEIQRTEQGDSAMYLCASSYTSGLNTDTQYFGPGTRLTVL.